A single sample gave rise to the 16 T cell receptor beta chains below, sequenced in a study of control samples from healthy donors and cancer patients. Data came from immunoSEQ multiplex PCR; TCRdb stores just in-frame clones and leaves some out. The table has fewer than 65,000 clones, about 80% seen once. Sequences were obtained from blood. The receptor source for this set is a man in his 70s in good health.

The genes are TRBV5-1 and TRBJ2-7; TRBD1 matches at 9 bases. The CDR3 consists of 15 residues. Per the germline V gene, CDR1 is SGHRS and CDR2 is YFSETQ. Losses at the gene ends were 4 bases for V and 2 bases for J; bases not matched to a gene: 7. The CDR3 DNA sequence: TGCGCCAGCAGCCTCGGGACAGGGTTTCCCTACGAGCAGTACTTC. Its protein is CASSLGTGFPYEQYF.

The gene calls are TRBV6-1 and TRBJ1-2, with D unresolved. CDR1 is MNHNS, CDR2 SASEGT, per germline. The CDR3 has 13 residues. Trimming took 0 bases from V and 6 from J, leaving 8 bases between them. DNA for the CDR3: TGTGCCAGCAGTGAAGCAGCCCTAGATGGCTACACCTTC. This codes for CASSEAALDGYTF.

This clone was seen only once. For the CDR3, the DNA is TGCGCCACCTCCGTGGGGTCGGGGTCGAAGACCCAGTACTTC. This gives the protein CATSVGSGSKTQYF. The chain couples TRBV10-1 to TRBJ2-5; tentative D call: TRBD2 (5 bases). The ends were cut back, 10 bases at V and 6 bases at J, with 21 bases in the middle. Germline CDR1 is WNHNN and CDR2 is SYGVQD (reference sequence). The CDR3 contains 14 residues.

The chain joins TRBV7-9 to TRBJ1-1; perhaps TRBD1 as D (6 bases). CDR3 length equals 15 residues. From germline, CDR1 is SEHNR and CDR2 FQNEAQ (reference sequence). V lost 2 bases and J 1 base, leaving 11 bases between the germline ends. CDR3 DNA sequence: TGTGCCAGCAGCTTACAGGGAGGGGGGAACACTGAAGCTTTCTTT. As protein: CASSLQGGGNTEAFF.

The V gene is TRBV6-6, the J gene TRBJ1-2; 7 bases align to TRBD1. The germline V gene encodes CDR1 MNHNY and CDR2 SVGAGI (reference sequence). This CDR3 has 14 amino acids. The trim removed 2 bases at V and 6 bases at J, leaving 6 bases unmatched. The CDR3 here is CASSYDRVGDGYTF. The CDR3 nucleotides are TGTGCCAGCAGTTACGACAGGGTGGGAGATGGCTACACCTTC.

About this clone itself: One end of the junction varies from germline; a read error may be responsible. The chain joins TRBV5-4 to TRBJ1-2, with 8 positions matching TRBD1. The V gene's germline CDR1 is SGHNT and CDR2 YYREEE (reference sequence). The CDR3 totals 13 residues. The CDR3 loop is CASSLVQGDGYTF. For the CDR3, the DNA is TGTGCCAGCAGCTTGGTACAGGGGGATGGTTACACCTTC.

CDR3 residues: CASASPGQGVDQPQHF. In DNA, the CDR3 is TGTGCCAGCGCCAGCCCGGGACAGGGTGTTGATCAGCCCCAGCATTTT. The chain employs TRBV19 and TRBJ1-5, with TRBD1 identical over 9 bases. The V segment lost 9 bases and the J segment 5 bases; nucleotides outside the gene matches: 14. Germline-derived CDR1 and CDR2 are LNHDA and SQIVND (reference sequence). The CDR3 runs to 16 residues.

This clone has just one count. This chain joins TRBV7-3 and TRBJ2-7; D is ambiguous. Germline V gives CDR1 SGHTA, CDR2 FQGTGA. This CDR3 has 15 amino acids. V was clipped by 1 base and J by 2 bases, with 12 bases between them. The CDR3 is CASSLSSATPYEQYF. CDR3 DNA: TGTGCCAGCAGCTTAAGTTCCGCTACTCCCTACGAGCAGTACTTC.

V is TRBV7-9 and J is TRBJ2-7; D might be TRBD1 or TRBD2, each matching 6 bases. The germline gives CDR1 SEHNR, CDR2 FQNEAQ (reference sequence). This CDR3 comprises 15 residues. The V and J ends lost 5 bases and 3 bases respectively, with 17 bases between them. CDR3: CASSRGRDTNYEQYF. Written as DNA, the CDR3 is TGTGCCAGCAGCAGAGGGCGGGACACTAACTACGAGCAGTACTTC. The complete variable domain, with remaining parts taken from reference TRBV7-9 and TRBJ2-7, reads DTGVSQNPRHKITKRGQNVTFRCDPISEHNRLYWYRQTLGQGPEFLTYFQNEAQLEKSRLLSDRFSAERPKGSFSTLEIQRTEQGDSAMYLCASSRGRDTNYEQYFGPGTRLTVT.

The J gene is TRBJ2-7, the V gene TRBV2; 8 nucleotides agree with TRBD2. With 4 bases clipped from V and 5 bases from J, the junction kept 4 bases outside the gene matches. The CDR3 has 13 amino acids. CDR1 is SNHLY, CDR2 FYNNEI, per germline. Written as DNA, the CDR3 is TGTGCCAGCAGTGCGGGAGGGCCCCACGAGCAGTACTTC. Translation gives CASSAGGPHEQYF.

V is TRBV10-2 and J is TRBJ2-1; unclear D gene. The V and J ends lost 4 bases and 2 bases respectively, with 3 bases between them. Germline loops: CDR1 WSHSY, CDR2 SAAADI. CDR3 length: 12 residues. The CDR3 loop reads CASSGPYNEQFF. The CDR3 DNA follows: TGCGCCAGCAGTGGGCCCTACAATGAGCAGTTCTTC.

V gene TRBV18 combines with J gene TRBJ1-1; D ambiguous. V lost 3 bases to trimming and J lost 3 bases, with 11 bases between them. CDR3 length: 14 residues. Looked up from germline, CDR1 is KGHSH and CDR2 is LQKENI. The CDR3: CASSPKLTDTEAFF. DNA for the CDR3: TGTGCCAGCTCACCTAAGTTAACAGACACTGAAGCTTTCTTT.

This chain joins TRBV7-8 and TRBJ1-3; D is unclear. The CDR3 is made up of 13 amino acids. Trimming removed 5 bases from V and 2 bases from J, with 7 bases in between. Germline V gene lookup returns CDR1 SGHVS and CDR2 FQNEAQ. The DNA of the CDR3 is TGTGCCAGCAGCGTATCCGCTGGAAACACCATATATTTT. It encodes CASSVSAGNTIYF. The whole variable domain, remainder taken from reference TRBV7-8 and TRBJ1-3, is GAGVSQSPRYKVAKRGQDVALRCDPISGHVSLFWYQQALGQGPEFLTYFQNEAQLDKSGLPSDRFFAERPEGSVSTLKIQRTQQEDSAVYLCASSVSAGNTIYFGEGSWLTVV.

In regard to this clone: Different DNA sequences within this sample yield the same CDR3. This chain joins TRBV18 and TRBJ2-3, with unresolved D. The CDR3 has 12 residues. Germline loops: CDR1 KGHSH, CDR2 LQKENI. The V and J ends lost 6 bases and 4 bases respectively, with 8 bases between them. The CDR3: CASSPSADTQYF. The CDR3 bases are TGTGCCAGCTCGCCCAGTGCAGATACGCAGTATTTT.

Worth noting for this clone: Different DNA sequences within this sample yield the same CDR3. The chain links TRBV28 to TRBJ2-6, with D unclear. Germline-derived CDR1 and CDR2 are MDHEN and SYDVKM. This CDR3 has 13 amino acids. The V and J ends lost 6 bases and 1 base respectively, with 4 bases between them. CDR3 residues: CASSFSGANVLTF. The CDR3 DNA sequence: TGTGCCAGCAGCTTTTCTGGGGCCAACGTCCTGACTTTC. The full variable domain, its missing parts supplied by reference TRBV28 and TRBJ2-6, is DVKVTQSSRYLVKRTGEKVFLECVQDMDHENMFWYRQDPGLGLRLIYFSYDVKMKEKGDIPEGYSVSREKKERFSLILESASTNQTSMYLCASSFSGANVLTFGAGSRLTVL.

The chain uses TRBV12-3 or TRBV12-4 and TRBJ2-1; D is ambiguous. The V end was cut by 5 bases, the J end by 12 bases, with 11 bases between. The CDR3 has 11 residues. CDR3 sequence reads: CASSKLSGQFF. DNA of the CDR3: TGTGCCAGCAGTAAGTTGTCGGGGCAGTTCTTC.